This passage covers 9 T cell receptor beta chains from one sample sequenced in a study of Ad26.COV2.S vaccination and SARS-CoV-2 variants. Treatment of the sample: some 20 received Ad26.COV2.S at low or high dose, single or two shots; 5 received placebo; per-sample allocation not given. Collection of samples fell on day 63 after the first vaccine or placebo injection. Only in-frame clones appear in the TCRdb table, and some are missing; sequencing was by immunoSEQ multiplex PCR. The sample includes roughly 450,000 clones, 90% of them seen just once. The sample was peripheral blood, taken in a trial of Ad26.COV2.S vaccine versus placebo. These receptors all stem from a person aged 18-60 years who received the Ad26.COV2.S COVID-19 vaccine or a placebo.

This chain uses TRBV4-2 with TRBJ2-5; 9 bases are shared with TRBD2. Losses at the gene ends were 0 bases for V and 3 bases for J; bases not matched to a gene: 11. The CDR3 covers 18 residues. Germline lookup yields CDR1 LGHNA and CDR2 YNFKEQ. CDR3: CASSQDRGGIAGEETQYF. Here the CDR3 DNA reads TGTGCCAGCAGCCAAGACAGGGGCGGAATAGCGGGAGAAGAGACCCAGTACTTC.

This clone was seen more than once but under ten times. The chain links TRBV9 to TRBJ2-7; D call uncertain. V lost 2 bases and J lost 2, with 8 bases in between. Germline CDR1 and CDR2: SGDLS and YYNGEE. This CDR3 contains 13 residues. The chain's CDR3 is CASSVGFTYEQYF. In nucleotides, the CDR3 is TGTGCCAGCAGCGTCGGTTTTACCTACGAGCAGTACTTC.

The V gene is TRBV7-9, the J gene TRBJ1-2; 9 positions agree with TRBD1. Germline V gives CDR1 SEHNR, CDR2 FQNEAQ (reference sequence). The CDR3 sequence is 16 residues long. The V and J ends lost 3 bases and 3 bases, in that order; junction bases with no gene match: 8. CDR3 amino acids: CASSFSGTGSHYGYTF. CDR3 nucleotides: TGTGCCAGCAGCTTTTCCGGGACAGGGAGCCACTATGGCTACACCTTC. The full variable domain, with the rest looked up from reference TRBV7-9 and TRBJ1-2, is DTGVSQNPRHKITKRGQNVTFRCDPISEHNRLYWYRQTLGQGPEFLTYFQNEAQLEKSRLLSDRFSAERPKGSFSTLEIQRTEQGDSAMYLCASSFSGTGSHYGYTFGSGTRLTVV.

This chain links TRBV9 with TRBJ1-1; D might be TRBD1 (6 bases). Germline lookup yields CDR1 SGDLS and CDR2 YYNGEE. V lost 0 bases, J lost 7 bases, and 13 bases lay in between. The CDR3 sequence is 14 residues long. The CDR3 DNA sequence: TGTGCCAGCAGCGTAGATGCCAGGGGTATTGAAGCTTTCTTT. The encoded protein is CASSVDARGIEAFF. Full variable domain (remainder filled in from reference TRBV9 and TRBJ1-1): DSGVTQTPKHLITATGQRVTLRCSPRSGDLSVYWYQQSLDQGLQFLIQYYNGEERAKGNILERFSAQQFPDLHSELNLSSLELGDSALYFCASSVDARGIEAFFGQGTRLTVV.

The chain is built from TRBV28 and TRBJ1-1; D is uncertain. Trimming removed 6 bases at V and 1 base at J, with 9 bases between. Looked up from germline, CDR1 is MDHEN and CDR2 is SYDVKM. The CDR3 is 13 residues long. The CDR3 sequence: CASRPVGNTEAFF. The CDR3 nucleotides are TGTGCCAGCAGGCCAGTGGGGAACACTGAAGCTTTCTTT. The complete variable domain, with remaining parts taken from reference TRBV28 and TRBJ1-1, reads DVKVTQSSRYLVKRTGEKVFLECVQDMDHENMFWYRQDPGLGLRLIYFSYDVKMKEKGDIPEGYSVSREKKERFSLILESASTNQTSMYLCASRPVGNTEAFFGQGTRLTVV.

In nucleotides, the CDR3 is TGTGCCAGCAGTTACTCCGGCCCCATTTATCAGCCCCAGCATTTT. Protein: CASSYSGPIYQPQHF. The genes are TRBV6-2 or TRBV6-3 and TRBJ1-5; D uncertain. Germline lookup yields CDR1 MNHEY and CDR2 SVGEGT. Deletions cut 0 bases from V and 5 bases from J, with 11 bases between. The length of the CDR3 is 15 residues.

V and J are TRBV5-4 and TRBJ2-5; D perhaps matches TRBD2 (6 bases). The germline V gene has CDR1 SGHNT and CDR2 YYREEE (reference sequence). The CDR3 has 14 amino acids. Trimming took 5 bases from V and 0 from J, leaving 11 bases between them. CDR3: CASRSRDYQETQYF. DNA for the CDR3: TGTGCCAGCAGAAGCCGGGACTACCAAGAGACCCAGTACTTC.

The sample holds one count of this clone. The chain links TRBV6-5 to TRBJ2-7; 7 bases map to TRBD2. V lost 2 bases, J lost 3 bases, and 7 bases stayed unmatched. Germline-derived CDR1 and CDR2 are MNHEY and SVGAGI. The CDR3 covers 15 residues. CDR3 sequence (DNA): TGTGCCAGCAGTTACGGTGCTAGCGGTTTCTACGAGCAGTACTTC. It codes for CASSYGASGFYEQYF.

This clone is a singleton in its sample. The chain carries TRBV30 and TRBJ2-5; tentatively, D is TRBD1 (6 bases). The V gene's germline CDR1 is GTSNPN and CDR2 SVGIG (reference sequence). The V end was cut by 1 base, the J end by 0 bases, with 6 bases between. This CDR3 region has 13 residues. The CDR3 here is CAWSGTDQETQYF. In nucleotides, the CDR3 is TGTGCCTGGAGTGGGACAGACCAAGAGACCCAGTACTTC.